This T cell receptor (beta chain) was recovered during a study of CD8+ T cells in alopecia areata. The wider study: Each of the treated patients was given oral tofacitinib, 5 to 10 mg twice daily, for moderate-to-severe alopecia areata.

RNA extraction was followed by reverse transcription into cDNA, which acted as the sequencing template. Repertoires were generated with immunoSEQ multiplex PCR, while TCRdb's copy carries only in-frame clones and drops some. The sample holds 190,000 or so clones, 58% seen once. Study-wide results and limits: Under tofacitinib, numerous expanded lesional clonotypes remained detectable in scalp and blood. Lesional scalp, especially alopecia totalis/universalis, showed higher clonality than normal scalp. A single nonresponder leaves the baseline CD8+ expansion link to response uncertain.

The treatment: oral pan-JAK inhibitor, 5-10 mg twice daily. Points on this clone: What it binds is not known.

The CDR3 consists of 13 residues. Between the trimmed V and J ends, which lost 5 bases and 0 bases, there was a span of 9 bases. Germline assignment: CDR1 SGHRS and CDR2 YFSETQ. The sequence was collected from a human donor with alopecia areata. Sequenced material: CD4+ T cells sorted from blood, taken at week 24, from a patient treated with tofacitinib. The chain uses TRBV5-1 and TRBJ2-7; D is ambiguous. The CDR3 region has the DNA TGCGCCAGCAGACGATATGACTCCTACGAGCAGTACTTC. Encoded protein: CASRRYDSYEQYF.